This T cell receptor beta chain was profiled in a study of blood T cell repertoires in COVID-19. Authors' processing steps: Reference gene primer amplification yielded estimated nucleated cell counts. Libraries were prepared by immunoSEQ multiplex PCR; TCRdb keeps only in-frame clonotypes and omits some of them. The DNA was the basis for D and trimming; V, J and clone size are from that table. This sample has under 300,000 clones, with around 87% found just once. Trimming took off 3 bases at V and 1 base at J, with 6 bases between the two ends. The CDR3 runs 13 residues. Per germline, CDR1 DFQATT and CDR2 SNEGSKA (reference sequence).

This chain connects TRBV20-1 to TRBJ2-2; D remains ambiguous. The sequenced sample consisted of peripheral blood. The clonotype originates from a woman aged 70-85 years with active or convalescent COVID-19. This CDR3 reads CSASQQNTGELFF. The CDR3 coding sequence is TGCAGTGCTAGTCAACAGAACACCGGGGAGCTGTTTTTT.